This TCR beta chain was sequenced in a study of T cells in Graves' hyperthyroidism and ophthalmopathy. Graves' hyperthyroidism showing no ophthalmopathy progression within 18 months was considered stable. Template material for amplifying TCR beta CDR3 regions consisted of RNA transcripts. Researchers ran a first-round RT-PCR on the TCR CDR3 using the HTBI primer set. TCRdb fed the multiplex PCR reads into MiXCR, producing one record per CDR3 protein. The repertoire holds roughly 300,000 distinct CDR3 sequences, roughly a fifth seen once, with less than 65% in the top ten. The CDR3 extends over 14 amino acids. The V and J ends lost 6 bases and 3 bases respectively, with 13 bases between them. Germline CDR1 LNHDA, CDR2 SQIVND (reference sequence).

The rearrangement joins TRBV19 to TRBJ2-3; D could derive from TRBD1 or TRBD2 (5 bases each). The sequence derives from a woman between 50 and 59 years old with Graves' hyperthyroidism. Source material: blood. The CDR3 reads CASRGRTATDTQYF. In nucleotides, the CDR3 is TGTGCCAGTAGGGGACGGACGGCTACAGATACGCAGTATTTT. Drawing the rest from reference TRBV19 and TRBJ2-3, the complete variable domain is DGGITQSPKYLFRKEGQNVTLSCEQNLNHDAMYWYRQDPGQGLRLIYYSQIVNDFQKGDIAEGYSVSREKKESFPLTVTSAQKNPTAFYLCASRGRTATDTQYFGPGTRLTVL.